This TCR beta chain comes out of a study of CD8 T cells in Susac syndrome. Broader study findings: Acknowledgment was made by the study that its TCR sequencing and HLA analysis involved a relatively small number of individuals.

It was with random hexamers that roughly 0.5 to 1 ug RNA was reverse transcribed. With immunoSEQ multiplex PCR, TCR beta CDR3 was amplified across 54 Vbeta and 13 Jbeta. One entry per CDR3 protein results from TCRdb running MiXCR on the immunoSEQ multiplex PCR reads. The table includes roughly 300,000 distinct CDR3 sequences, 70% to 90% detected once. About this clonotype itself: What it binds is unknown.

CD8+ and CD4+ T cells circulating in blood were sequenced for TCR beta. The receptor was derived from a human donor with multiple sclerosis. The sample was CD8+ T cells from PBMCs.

The CDR3 loop is CASSLTSGRDPYNEQFF. In DNA form, the CDR3 reads TGTGCCAGCAGTTTAACCAGCGGGAGGGACCCCTACAATGAGCAGTTCTTC. The chain uses TRBV27 and TRBJ2-1, with 10 nucleotides matching TRBD2. Losses at the gene ends were 2 bases for V and 2 bases for J; bases not matched to a gene: 6. Germline-derived CDR1 and CDR2 are MNHEY and SMNVEV (reference sequence). The CDR3 loop spans 17 amino acids.